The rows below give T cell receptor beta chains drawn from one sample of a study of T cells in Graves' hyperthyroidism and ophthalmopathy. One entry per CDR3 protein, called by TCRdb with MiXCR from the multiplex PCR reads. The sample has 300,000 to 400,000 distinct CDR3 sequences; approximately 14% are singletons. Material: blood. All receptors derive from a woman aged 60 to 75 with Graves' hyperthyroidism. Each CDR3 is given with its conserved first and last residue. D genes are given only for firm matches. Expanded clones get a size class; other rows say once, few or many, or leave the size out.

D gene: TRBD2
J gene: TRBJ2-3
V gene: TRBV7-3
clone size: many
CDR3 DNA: TGTGCCAGCAGCCTTAGCGGGAGCAGCACAGATACGCAGTATTTT
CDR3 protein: CASSLSGSSTDTQYF

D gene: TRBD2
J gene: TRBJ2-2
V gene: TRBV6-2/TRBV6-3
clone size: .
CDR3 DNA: TGTGCCAGCAGAGGGGGACTAGTGGGAGGTACCGGGGAGCTGTTTTTT
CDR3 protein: CASRGGLVGGTGELFF

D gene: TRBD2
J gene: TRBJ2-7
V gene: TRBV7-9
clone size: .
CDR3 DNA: TGTGCCAGCAGTGGCGGACTAGCGGGAGGCCCGAATTCCTACGAGCAGTACTTC
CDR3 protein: CASSGGLAGGPNSYEQYF

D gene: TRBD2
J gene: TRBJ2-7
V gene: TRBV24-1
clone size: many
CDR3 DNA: TGTGCCACCAGTGACCCAGCGGGAGCAGTCTACGAGCAGTACTTC
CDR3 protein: CATSDPAGAVYEQYF

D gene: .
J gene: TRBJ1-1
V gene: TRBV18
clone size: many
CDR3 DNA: TGTGCCAGCTCACCCGGGACTTTAGTTGAAGCTTTCTTT
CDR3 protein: CASSPGTLVEAFF

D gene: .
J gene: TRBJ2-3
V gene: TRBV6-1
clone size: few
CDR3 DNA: TGTGCCAGCAGCAACAGGGGCACAGATACGCAGTATTTT
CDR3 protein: CASSNRGTDTQYF

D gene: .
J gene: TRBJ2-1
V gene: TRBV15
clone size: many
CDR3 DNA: TGTGCCACCAGCAGAGTCCCGTCTAGCTTCGACAATGAGCAGTTCTTC
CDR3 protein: CATSRVPSSFDNEQFF

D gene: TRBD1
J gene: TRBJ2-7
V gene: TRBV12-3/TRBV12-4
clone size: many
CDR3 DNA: TGTGCCAGCACCCGACAGGGCCGACGCGAGCAGTACTTC
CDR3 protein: CASTRQGRREQYF

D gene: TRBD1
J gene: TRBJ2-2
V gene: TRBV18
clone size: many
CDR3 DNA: TGTGCCAGCTCACCACGGGACAGTACCACCGGGGAGCTGTTTTTT
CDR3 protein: CASSPRDSTTGELFF

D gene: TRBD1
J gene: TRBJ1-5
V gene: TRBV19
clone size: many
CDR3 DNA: TGTGCCACCGCTCGGACAGGGTACCCCCAGCCCCAGCATTTT
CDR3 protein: CATARTGYPQPQHF

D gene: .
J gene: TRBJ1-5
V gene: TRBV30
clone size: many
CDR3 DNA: TGTGCCTGGGATATCGTAGGGACCAATCAGCCCCAGCATTTT
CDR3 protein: CAWDIVGTNQPQHF

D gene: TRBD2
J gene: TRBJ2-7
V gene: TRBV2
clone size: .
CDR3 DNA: TGTGCCAGCAGGCGACCGGGACTAGCGGGAGGCACCTACGAGCAGTACTTC
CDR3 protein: CASRRPGLAGGTYEQYF

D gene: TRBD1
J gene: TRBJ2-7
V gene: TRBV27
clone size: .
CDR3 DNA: TGTGCCAGCAGTAGACTGGGACAGGGAGGGTCCTACGAGCAGTACTTC
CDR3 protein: CASSRLGQGGSYEQYF

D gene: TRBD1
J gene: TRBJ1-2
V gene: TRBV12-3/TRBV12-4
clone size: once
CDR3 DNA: TGTGCCAGCAGTTTTCTCCAGGGGGCCAGGGGCTACACCTTC
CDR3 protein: CASSFLQGARGYTF

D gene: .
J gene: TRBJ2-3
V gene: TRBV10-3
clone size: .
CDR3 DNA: TGTGCCAGCAGTGACTCCCCGGACTCCCCGCAGTATTTT
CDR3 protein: CASSDSPDSPQYF

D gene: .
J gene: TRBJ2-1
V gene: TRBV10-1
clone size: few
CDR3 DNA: TGCGCCAGCAGCAACGGTGGGCAGGGGAGTGAGCAGTTCTTC
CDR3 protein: CASSNGGQGSEQFF

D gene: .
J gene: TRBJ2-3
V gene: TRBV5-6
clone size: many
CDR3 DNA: TGTGCCAGCAGCTTAGGGGTTACTAGCACAGATACGCAGTATTTT
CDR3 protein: CASSLGVTSTDTQYF

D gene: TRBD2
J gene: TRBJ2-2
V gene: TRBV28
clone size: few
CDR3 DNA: TGTGCCAGCGGATCTAGCGGGGGACTCACCGGGGAGCCGTTTTTT
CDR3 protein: CASGSSGGLTGEPFF

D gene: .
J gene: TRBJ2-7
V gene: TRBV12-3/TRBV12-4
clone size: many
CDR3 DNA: TGTGCCAGCAGTATCGGGACACACGAGCAGTACTTC
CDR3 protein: CASSIGTHEQYF

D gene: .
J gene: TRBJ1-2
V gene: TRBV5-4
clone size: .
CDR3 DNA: TGTGCCAGCAGCCCCTCGCGGACCTATAACTATGGCTACACCTTC
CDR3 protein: CASSPSRTYNYGYTF

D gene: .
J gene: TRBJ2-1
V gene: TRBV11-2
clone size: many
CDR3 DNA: TGTGCCAGCAGCGCGAGCGAGAGTGAGCAGTTCTTC
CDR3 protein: CASSASESEQFF

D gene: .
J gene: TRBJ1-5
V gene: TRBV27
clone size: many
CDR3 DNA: TGTGCCAGCAGTTTATCGGACAATCAGCCCCAGCATTTT
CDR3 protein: CASSLSDNQPQHF

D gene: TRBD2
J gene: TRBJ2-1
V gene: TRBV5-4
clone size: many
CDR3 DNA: TGTGCCAGCAGCGTGGGAGGGTCCTACAATGAGCAGTTCTTC
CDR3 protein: CASSVGGSYNEQFF

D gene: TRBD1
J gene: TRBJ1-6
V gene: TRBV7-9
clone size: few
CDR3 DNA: TGTGCCAGCAGTTGGGCCAATCGGGACAGGGGTTCACCCCTCCACTTT
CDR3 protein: CASSWANRDRGSPLHF

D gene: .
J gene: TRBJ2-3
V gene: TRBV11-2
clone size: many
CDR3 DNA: TGTGCCAGCAGCTCCAACACAGATACGCAGTATTTT
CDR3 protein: CASSSNTDTQYF

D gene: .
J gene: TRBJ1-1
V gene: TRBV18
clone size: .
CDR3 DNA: TGTGCCAGCTCACCACCCCCCTCTGAAGCTTTCTTT
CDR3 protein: CASSPPPSEAFF

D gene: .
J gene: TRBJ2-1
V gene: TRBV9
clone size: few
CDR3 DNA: TGTGCCAGCAGCTCAGATGGGGCTCTGGGGCTCGAGCAGTTCTTC
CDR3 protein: CASSSDGALGLEQFF

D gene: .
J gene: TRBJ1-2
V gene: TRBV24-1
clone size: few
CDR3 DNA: TGTGCCACCAGTGATTTCAGCAGGAACTATGGCTACACCTTC
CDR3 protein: CATSDFSRNYGYTF

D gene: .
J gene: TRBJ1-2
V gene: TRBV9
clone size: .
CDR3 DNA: TGTGCCAGCAGCGTAGAACCCCAAGGGGTTTATGGCTACACCTTC
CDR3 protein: CASSVEPQGVYGYTF

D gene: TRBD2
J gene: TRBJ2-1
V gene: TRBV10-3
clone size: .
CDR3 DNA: TGTGCCATCAGGAGGACTAGCGGGATCTATGAGCAGTTCTTC
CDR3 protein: CAIRRTSGIYEQFF

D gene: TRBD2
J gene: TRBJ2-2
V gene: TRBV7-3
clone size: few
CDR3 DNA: TGTGCCAGCAGCTCGGGACTAGGTGGCGGGGAGCTGTTTTTT
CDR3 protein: CASSSGLGGGELFF

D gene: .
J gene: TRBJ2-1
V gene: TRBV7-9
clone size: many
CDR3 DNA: TGTGCCAGCAGCATTTATTCGGAGGATGAGCAGTTCTTC
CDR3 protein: CASSIYSEDEQFF